Below, 7 T cell receptor beta chains from the same sample are listed, as sequenced in a study of T cells in women clearing cervical HPV infection. Here immunoSEQ multiplex PCR was the method, and the copy in TCRdb shows in-frame clones only, minus some. This repertoire comprises fewer than 40,000 clones; its ten largest clones make up about 1.5%. Sequenced input: blood buffy coat. The receptors originated from a woman between 18 and 70 years old with a cervical HPV16 infection that either progressed to CIN3+ or cleared (not recorded which).

This clone is classed as medium-sized by frequency. The read ends 3 residues early relative to the CDR3; the germline J gene fills the gap. This chain links TRBV20-1 with TRBJ2-7, with 9 bases that match TRBD2. The CDR3 is made up of 13 amino acids. V was clipped by 7 bases and J by 1 base; unmatched bases: 5. Germline CDR1 DFQATT, CDR2 SNEGSKA (reference sequence). CDR3 loop: CSGLRGGSYEQYF. The DNA read from the CDR3 is TGCAGTGGCCTGCGGGGGGGATCCTACGAG.

Regarding this clone: The sequenced fragment ends 3 residues before the CDR3 boundary, so the rest is inferred from the germline J gene. This sequence joins TRBV18 and TRBJ2-7; the D gene is possibly TRBD2 (6 bases). The germline V gene encodes CDR1 KGHSH and CDR2 LQKENI. V lost 1 base and J 2 bases, leaving 18 bases between the germline ends. This CDR3 spans 17 amino acids. The sequenced part of the CDR3 DNA is TGTGCCAGCTCACCACGGAATAGCGGAGCCCATCCCTACGAG. It translates to CASSPRNSGAHPYE. The full-length CDR3 reads as CASSPRNSGAHPYEQYF.

A note on this clone: The sequenced fragment ends 3 residues before the CDR3 boundary, so the rest is inferred from the germline J gene. This chain joins TRBV7-2 and TRBJ2-7; possible D gene TRBD2, 6 bases. V dropped 4 bases and J dropped 0 bases, with 13 bases sitting between them. Germline-derived CDR1 and CDR2 are SGHTA and FQGNSA. This CDR3 region has 15 residues. CDR3 residues: CASSSRDSTSYEQYF. CDR3 bases read: TGTGCCAGCAGCTCCCGGGACTCCACCTCCTACGAG.

A note on this clone: The CDR3 extends 3 residues past the end of the read, so its final part is completed from the germline J gene. The chain uses TRBV2 and TRBJ2-5, with TRBD2 identical over 9 bases. Germline V gene sequence: CDR1 SNHLY, CDR2 FYNNEI. This CDR3 has 15 amino acids. V dropped 7 bases and J dropped 5; count of bases not matched to a gene: 11. The part of the CDR3 DNA that was read is TGTGCCAGCAATCAACCGGGACTAGCAGGGGAGACC. Translated: CASNQPGLAGET. The whole CDR3 protein is CASNQPGLAGETQYF.

The CDR3 reads CASSLGGSVYNEQFF. The sequenced part of the CDR3 DNA is TGCGCCAGCAGCTTGGGGGGTAGCGTGTACAATGAG. The chain is built from TRBV5-1 and TRBJ2-1; perhaps TRBD2 as D (5 bases). The read halts 3 residues ahead of the CDR3 end, with the missing end drawn from the germline J gene. Trimming shortened V by 0 bases and J by 4 bases, and 11 bases separated the two germline ends. Germline V gene data show CDR1 as SGHRS and CDR2 as YFSETQ. This CDR3 is built from 15 residues.

Notes on this clone: The CDR3 end is not reached by the read, which stops 3 residues before it; the germline J gene fills it in. The V and J genes are TRBV20-1 and TRBJ1-1, with 7 nucleotides matching TRBD1. After removal of 2 bases from V and 0 bases from J, the junction contained 12 bases not matched to a gene. Looked up from germline, CDR1 is DFQATT and CDR2 is SNEGSKA (reference sequence). CDR3 size: 17 residues. This CDR3 reads CSARQRTGVGVNTEAFF. The CDR3 DNA, read in part, is TGCAGTGCTAGACAACGAACAGGGGTGGGGGTGAACACTGAA.

With respect to this clone: Sequencing ends 3 residues short of the CDR3 end; the germline J gene provides the rest. Other DNA sequences from this sample encode an identical CDR3 as well. V and J are TRBV20-1 and TRBJ2-3; D ambiguous. Germline-derived CDR1 and CDR2 are DFQATT and SNEGSKA (reference sequence). V lost 6 bases and J lost 2, with 6 bases in between. The CDR3 is 11 residues long. The CDR3 region is CSAAHTDTQYF. The CDR3 DNA, read in part, is TGCAGTGCAGCGCACACAGATACG.